This record concerns one T cell receptor (beta chain) sequence. Its antigen is still unknown. The germline gives CDR1 SGHRS, CDR2 YFSETQ. The CDR3 is 13 amino acids. V lost 6 bases and J 0 bases, leaving 8 bases between the germline ends. The data stem from a study of cytomegalovirus exposure and HLA in healthy donors. Looking at the study overall: Approximately 80 million unique TCRs from HLA-typed donors were held in an early data release.

The study ran its PCR with 60 Vbeta and 13 Jbeta primers. Using immunoSEQ multiplex PCR, the repertoire was profiled, and TCRdb retains in-frame clones only, with some absent. Of 180,000 or so clones in the sample, around nine tenths are singletons; the top ten hold around 0.3%. Study-wide findings and caveats: Listed as cytomegalovirus-associated were 150 or so TCR beta chains. In a later analysis, TCR beta V- and J-gene trimming showed a link to a missense DCLRE1C variant.

The chain is built from TRBV5-1 and TRBJ2-3, with D possibly TRBD2 on 6 matching bases. This receptor was identified in a woman aged 25 to 39 in good health and CMV-seronegative. The specimen was PBMCs. CDR3 nucleotides: TGCGCCAGCAAGGAGGGAAGCACAGATACGCAGTATTTT. It encodes CASKEGSTDTQYF.